These T cell receptor beta chains were read from a single sample in a study of cytomegalovirus exposure and HLA in healthy donors. This table comes from immunoSEQ multiplex PCR, and its TCRdb copy is limited to in-frame clones, with some not included. Listed are 150,000 to 200,000 clones; approximately 0.82% falls within the top ten. Input material: PBMCs. These receptors originate from a woman between 18 and 29 years old in good health and CMV-seropositive. Each CDR3 is given with its conserved first and last residue. The D gene is left open where the match is weak.

TRBD2	17	TRBV7-9	TRBJ2-1	TGTGCCAGCAGTCAGGTCCCGGGACTAGCGGGGGGCCTAGAGCAGTTCTTC	CASSQVPGLAGGLEQFF
NA	13	TRBV5-1	TRBJ2-7	TGCGCCAGCAGCCTGACTAGTTCCCACGAGCAGTACTTC	CASSLTSSHEQYF
TRBD1	13	TRBV15	TRBJ2-5	TGTGCCACCTCCCGGGACAGGGGAGAGACCCAGTACTTC	CATSRDRGETQYF
NA	16	TRBV7-8	TRBJ2-7	TGTGCCAGCAGCTTAGGCTCTAACAGGGACTACTACGAGCAGTACTTC	CASSLGSNRDYYEQYF
TRBD2	16	TRBV11-2	TRBJ2-3	TGTGCCAGCAGGGGGACTAGCGGGAGGGAAACAGATACGCAGTATTTT	CASRGTSGRETDTQYF
TRBD2	18	TRBV30	TRBJ2-7	TGTGCCTGGAGTGGGACATCTTTAGCGGGGGGTTTGAAGGGCGAGCAGTACTTC	CAWSGTSLAGGLKGEQYF
TRBD2	16	TRBV4-2	TRBJ2-1	TGTGCCAGCAGCCAAGATAGCGGGAGAGGCGACAATGAGCAGTTCTTC	CASSQDSGRGDNEQFF
NA	13	TRBV6-6	TRBJ1-1	TGTGCCACCGGGGGGCAGGAGAACACTGAAGCTTTCTTT	CATGGQENTEAFF
NA	16	TRBV5-1	TRBJ2-3	TGCGCCAGCAGCTTGGGGCCCAGGGGCTCCACAGATACGCAGTATTTT	CASSLGPRGSTDTQYF
NA	13	TRBV2	TRBJ1-1	TGTGCCAGCAGTCTGGGCCGGAACACTGAAGCTTTCTTT	CASSLGRNTEAFF
TRBD1	13	TRBV5-6	TRBJ1-2	TGTGCCAGCAGCCCGGACAGGAACTATGGCTACACCTTC	CASSPDRNYGYTF
TRBD1	12	TRBV14	TRBJ1-5	TGTGCCAGCAGCCTGACAGGGGAGGCCCAGCATTTT	CASSLTGEAQHF
TRBD2	12	TRBV12-5	TRBJ2-1	TGTGCTAGTCTAGCGGTGTACAATGAGCAGTTCTTC	CASLAVYNEQFF
NA	15	TRBV4-3	TRBJ1-6	TGCGCCAGCAGCCAACGGACAAGGTATAATTCACCCCTCCACTTT	CASSQRTRYNSPLHF
NA	16	TRBV4-1	TRBJ1-5	TGCGCCAGCAGCCAAGACCCAGGACTATCGGGGCAGCCCCAGCATTTT	CASSQDPGLSGQPQHF
TRBD1	14	TRBV19	TRBJ1-1	TGTGCCAGTAGTAGGACAGGGATGAACACTGAAGCTTTCTTT	CASSRTGMNTEAFF
NA	14	TRBV15	TRBJ2-7	TGTGCCACCAGCTACTCGCCCCCGAGGAACGAGCAGTACTTC	CATSYSPPRNEQYF
NA	15	TRBV6-5	TRBJ1-1	TGTGCCAGCAGTTACTCGTACATTGGGGGGATTGAAGCTTTCTTT	CASSYSYIGGIEAFF
TRBD1	15	TRBV19	TRBJ1-4	TGTGCCAGTAGAAGGGACAGGGTCGTATTTGAAAAACTGTTTTTT	CASRRDRVVFEKLFF
NA	13	TRBV19	TRBJ1-1	TGTGCCAGTAGTATAATAACAGCCAATGAAGCTTTCTTT	CASSIITANEAFF
TRBD1	15	TRBV7-6	TRBJ1-4	TGTGCCAGCAGCTTAGAGGGACAGCTTAATGAAAAACTGTTTTTT	CASSLEGQLNEKLFF
TRBD1	13	TRBV2	TRBJ1-4	TGTGCGACAGGGGTTCTCTCCCCGAAAAAACTGTTTTTT	CATGVLSPKKLFF
NA	16	TRBV5-1	TRBJ2-6	TGCGCCAGCAGTTCTCTCCAGGGTGCTGGGGCCAACGTCCTGACTTTC	CASSSLQGAGANVLTF
TRBD1	15	TRBV5-1	TRBJ1-6	TGCGCCAGCAGCTTGGCCCAGGGGGCAGGTTCACCCCTCCACTTT	CASSLAQGAGSPLHF
NA	16	TRBV11-3	TRBJ2-5	TGTGCCAGCAGCTCCCAAGGCCCAGGATCAAAAGAGACCCAGTACTTC	CASSSQGPGSKETQYF
NA	14	TRBV25-1	TRBJ2-3	TGTGCCAGCAGTCCGTGGGGTAGCGCGGATACGCAGTATTTT	CASSPWGSADTQYF
TRBD2	13	TRBV6-1	TRBJ2-7	TGTGCCAGCAATCAGCGGGAGTTCGACGAGCAGTACTTC	CASNQREFDEQYF
TRBD2	16	TRBV19	TRBJ2-1	TGTGCCAGTAGTATAGGAGGGACTAGCGGGATCAGTGAGCAGTTCTTC	CASSIGGTSGISEQFF
NA	10	TRBV29-1	TRBJ2-7	TGCAGCGTTGTCCAATACGAGCAGTACTTC	CSVVQYEQYF
TRBD1	12	TRBV5-4	TRBJ1-4	TGTGCCAGCAGTTTGACAGGGGAAAAACTGTTTTTT	CASSLTGEKLFF
NA	14	TRBV7-2	TRBJ2-7	TGTGCCAGCAGCGGGGGACGGGGGACCTACGAGCAGTACTTC	CASSGGRGTYEQYF
NA	13	TRBV30	TRBJ2-7	TGTGCCTGGACCCTGGGGGGGGCGGGTGAGCAGTACTTC	CAWTLGGAGEQYF
TRBD2	17	TRBV5-1	TRBJ2-2	TGCGCCAGCAGCTTGACAATAGCGGGGGGGAACACCGGGGAGCTGTTTTTT	CASSLTIAGGNTGELFF
NA	17	TRBV5-1	TRBJ2-7	TGCGCCAGCAGCTCGGCGGTAGCCTACCCTCACAACTACGAGCAGTACTTC	CASSSAVAYPHNYEQYF
NA	11	TRBV20-1	TRBJ1-1	TGCAGTGCAAAGGGGCCCACTGAAGCTTTCTTT	CSAKGPTEAFF
NA	13	TRBV5-1	TRBJ2-1	TGCGCCAGCAGCCCCGGGGTGGACAATGAGCAGTTCTTC	CASSPGVDNEQFF
TRBD1	16	TRBV7-8	TRBJ1-2	TGTGCCAGCAGCCCGCAAGGGACAGGGGGCTCTTATGGCTACACCTTC	CASSPQGTGGSYGYTF
NA	14	TRBV5-1	TRBJ2-1	TGCGCCAGCAGCCTACGGAGGGCCCGCGATGAGCAGTTCTTC	CASSLRRARDEQFF
NA	17	TRBV5-1	TRBJ2-1	TGCGCCAGCAGACCACCTGGGGGCGACCCCTCCTACAATGAGCAGTTCTTC	CASRPPGGDPSYNEQFF
TRBD1	17	TRBV5-1	TRBJ1-1	TGCGCCAGCAGCGGCGGGACAGGTTTTATTAAAGACACTGAAGCTTTCTTT	CASSGGTGFIKDTEAFF
NA	15	TRBV25-1	TRBJ1-4	TGTGCCAGCAGTCCCTGGGCAGGGACTAATGAAAAACTGTTTTTT	CASSPWAGTNEKLFF
NA	15	TRBV15	TRBJ1-4	TGTGCCACCAGCAGTACCGGGACGGCGGGGGAAAAACTGTTTTTT	CATSSTGTAGEKLFF
NA	13	TRBV5-1	TRBJ1-3	TGCGCCAGCAGCTTGGAGTTGGGGAGCACCATATATTTT	CASSLELGSTIYF
TRBD1	15	TRBV19	TRBJ1-4	TGTGCCAGTAGTATATTGGGACAGGGGGATGAAAAACTGTTTTTT	CASSILGQGDEKLFF
TRBD2	15	TRBV11-2	TRBJ2-1	TGTGCCAGCAGCTTAGAACTAGCGGGGGACAATGAGCAGTTCTTC	CASSLELAGDNEQFF
NA	12	TRBV6-5	TRBJ1-2	TGTGCCAGCAGTCCAGGGAGGCATGGCTACACCTTC	CASSPGRHGYTF
NA	13	TRBV5-6	TRBJ2-7	TGTGCCAGCAGCTTGGGACAGTTGGATGAGCAGTACTTC	CASSLGQLDEQYF
NA	15	TRBV6-1	TRBJ1-6	TGTGCCAGCAGTGAATTGGCAGGGAGGAATTCACCCCTCCACTTT	CASSELAGRNSPLHF
NA	16	TRBV10-3	TRBJ1-6	TGTGCCATCAGTGCCTCAGGTGCCGCTTTTAATTCACCCCTCCACTTT	CAISASGAAFNSPLHF
NA	15	TRBV7-9	TRBJ2-2	TGTGCCAGCAGCTTATTAGCAGGGCAGCCCGGGGAGCTGTTTTTT	CASSLLAGQPGELFF
TRBD1	13	TRBV6-5	TRBJ2-5	TGTGCCAGCAGCTGGACAGGGGAAGAGACCCAGTACTTC	CASSWTGEETQYF
TRBD2	14	TRBV29-1	TRBJ2-3	TGCAGCGTCGATAGCGGGGGGGCCGGGAATACGCAGTATTTT	CSVDSGGAGNTQYF
TRBD2	14	TRBV19	TRBJ2-7	TGTGCCAGTAGTATCCAGCGGGGGACCTACGAGCAGTACTTC	CASSIQRGTYEQYF
TRBD2	14	TRBV10-2	TRBJ2-7	TGCGCCAGCAGTGAAAGTCTCGGGACTAGCGCACCGTACTTC	CASSESLGTSAPYF
NA	13	TRBV5-1	TRBJ1-2	TGCGCCAGCAGCTTGGAACAGGGCTATGGCTACACCTTC	CASSLEQGYGYTF
NA	13	TRBV11-2	TRBJ2-1	TGTGCCAGCAGCCCCGGGGTCGGGCAGGAGCAGTTCTTC	CASSPGVGQEQFF
TRBD2	15	TRBV7-9	TRBJ2-7	TGTGCCAGCAGCCCCACGACTAGCCCAGCCTACGAGCAGTACTTC	CASSPTTSPAYEQYF